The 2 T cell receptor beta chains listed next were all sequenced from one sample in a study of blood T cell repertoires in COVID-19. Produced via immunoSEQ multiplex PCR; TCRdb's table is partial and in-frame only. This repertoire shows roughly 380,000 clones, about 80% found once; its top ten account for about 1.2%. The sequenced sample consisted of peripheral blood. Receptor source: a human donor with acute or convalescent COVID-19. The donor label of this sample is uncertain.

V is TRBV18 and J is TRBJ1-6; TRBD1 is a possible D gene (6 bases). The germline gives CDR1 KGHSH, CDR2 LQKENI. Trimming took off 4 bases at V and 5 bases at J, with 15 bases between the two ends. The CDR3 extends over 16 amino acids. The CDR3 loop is CASSRVGTSDNSPLHF. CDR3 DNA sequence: TGTGCCAGCTCACGAGTCGGGACATCAGATAATTCACCCCTCCACTTT.

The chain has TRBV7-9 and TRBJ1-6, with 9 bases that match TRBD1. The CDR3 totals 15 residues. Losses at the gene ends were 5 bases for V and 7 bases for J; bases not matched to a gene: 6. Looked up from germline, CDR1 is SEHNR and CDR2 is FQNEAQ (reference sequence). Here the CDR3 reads CASSPGTGYNSPLHF. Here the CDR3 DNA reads TGTGCCAGCAGCCCCGGGACAGGGTACAATTCACCCCTCCACTTT.